Each of the 31 T cell receptor beta chains below was sequenced from the same sample in a study of blood T cell repertoires in COVID-19. Generated by immunoSEQ multiplex PCR, the TCRdb table keeps only in-frame clones and is missing some. This table holds 200,000 to 250,000 clones, 65% to 85% found once. Sequenced sample: PBMCs or T cells enriched from blood (not recorded which). Source of these receptors: a young man with acute COVID-19.

The genes are TRBV12-3 or TRBV12-4 and TRBJ2-1; D unresolved. V lost 3 bases and J 6 bases, leaving 6 bases between the germline ends. The CDR3 length is 12 residues. The CDR3 here is CASSLVGNEQFF. In DNA form, the CDR3 reads TGTGCCAGCAGTTTGGTCGGCAATGAGCAGTTCTTC.

A single count supports this clone. V and J are TRBV28 and TRBJ1-2; D is unresolved. CDR1 MDHEN and CDR2 SYDVKM come from the germline V gene. This CDR3 has 15 amino acids. Trimming took 4 bases from V and 1 from J, leaving 13 bases between them. CDR3 residues: CASSSSRYNNYGYTF. CDR3 nucleotides: TGTGCCAGCAGTTCCTCCAGGTACAATAACTATGGCTACACCTTC.

The chain has TRBV7-9 and TRBJ1-1, with a weak D call TRBD1 (6 bases). The CDR3 spans 14 residues. The germline V gene has CDR1 SEHNR and CDR2 FQNEAQ (reference sequence). Trimming pared 3 bases from V and 0 bases from J, leaving 8 bases between. CDR3 residues: CASSFQGMNTEAFF. The CDR3 DNA follows: TGTGCCAGCAGCTTTCAGGGGATGAACACTGAAGCTTTCTTT. Based on the CDR3 plus reference TRBV7-9 and TRBJ1-1, the full variable domain is DTGVSQNPRHKITKRGQNVTFRCDPISEHNRLYWYRQTLGQGPEFLTYFQNEAQLEKSRLLSDRFSAERPKGSFSTLEIQRTEQGDSAMYLCASSFQGMNTEAFFGQGTRLTVV.

The chain combines TRBV7-3 with TRBJ1-1; no reliable D call. Germline CDR1 and CDR2: SGHTA and FQGTGA. The CDR3 runs to 13 residues. V lost 3 bases and J 4 bases, leaving 9 bases between the germline ends. The CDR3 here is CASSLRAGTEAFF. The CDR3 DNA reads as TGTGCCAGCAGCTTGAGGGCAGGCACTGAAGCTTTCTTT. The full variable domain, its missing parts supplied by reference TRBV7-3 and TRBJ1-1, is GAGVSQTPSNKVTEKGKYVELRCDPISGHTALYWYRQSLGQGPEFLIYFQGTGAADDSGLPNDRFFAVRPEGSVSTLKIQRTERGDSAVYLCASSLRAGTEAFFGQGTRLTVV.

The rearrangement links TRBV7-3 to TRBJ2-7; TRBD2 matches 9 bases. The CDR3 contains 12 residues. The V segment lost 4 bases and the J segment 7 bases; nucleotides outside the gene matches: 2. Germline CDR1 and CDR2: SGHTA and FQGTGA. For the CDR3, the DNA is TGTGCCAGCAGCTCAAGCGGGGGGGAGCAGTACTTC. Its translation is CASSSSGGEQYF.

The chain uses TRBV5-4 and TRBJ2-1; 8 bases align to TRBD2. The V gene's germline CDR1 is SGHNT and CDR2 YYREEE (reference sequence). This CDR3 spans 16 amino acids. V dropped 6 bases and J dropped 0; count of bases not matched to a gene: 8. The CDR3 DNA reads as TGTGCCAGCACCCTAGCGGGCGGGAGCTCCTACAATGAGCAGTTCTTC. Residues: CASTLAGGSSYNEQFF.

The chain employs TRBV6-5 and TRBJ1-2, with a possible D match to TRBD1 (6 bases). Germline lookup yields CDR1 MNHEY and CDR2 SVGAGI. V was cut by 2 bases and J by 8 bases, with 12 bases left in between. The CDR3 runs 13 residues. CDR3 region: CASSYPGVGGYTF. CDR3 bases: TGTGCCAGCAGTTACCCAGGGGTAGGCGGCTACACCTTC.

V usage is TRBV3-1 (or the pseudogene TRBV3-2) and J usage is TRBJ1-3; D is ambiguous. CDR3 length: 14 amino acids. Germline V gives CDR1 LGHDT, CDR2 YNNKEL (reference sequence). Trimming cost V 4 bases and J 4 bases, with 11 bases left between them. CDR3 sequence reads: CASSPDLGGNTIYF. The CDR3 DNA sequence: TGTGCCAGCAGCCCTGACCTGGGCGGAAACACCATATATTTT.

J is TRBJ2-1 and V is TRBV5-1; TRBD1 aligns across 8 bases. The CDR3 sequence is 15 residues long. Germline V CDR1 and CDR2: SGHRS, YFSETQ. The junction had 13 bases not matched to a gene; V was cut back by 7 bases and J by 7 bases. Here the CDR3 reads CASAHPQGAFNEQFF. CDR3 in DNA: TGCGCCAGCGCACACCCCCAGGGGGCTTTTAATGAGCAGTTCTTC.

The V call is TRBV19, the J call TRBJ1-2; a weak D match, TRBD1 (6 bases). The V end lost 5 bases, the J end lost 8 bases, and 9 bases lay between the germline ends. The CDR3 is 11 amino acids. Germline CDR1 LNHDA, CDR2 SQIVND (reference sequence). As DNA, the CDR3 is TGTGCCAGTAGTCAGGGGACCGGCTACACCTTC. Translation gives CASSQGTGYTF.

In its sample, this clone was seen a few times. The chain carries TRBV9 and TRBJ2-7; 7 bases map to TRBD1. The junction had 6 bases not matched to a gene; V was cut back by 4 bases and J by 2 bases. The CDR3 length is 14 residues. Per germline, CDR1 SGDLS and CDR2 YYNGEE. The CDR3 spells CASSPGDSTYEQYF. The CDR3 coding sequence is TGTGCCAGCAGCCCTGGGGACAGTACCTACGAGCAGTACTTC.

This clone was seen just once. The gene calls are TRBV27 and TRBJ1-1; D call uncertain. Trimming removed 6 bases at V and 11 bases at J, with 16 bases between. This CDR3 contains 12 residues. Germline CDR1 and CDR2: MNHEY and SMNVEV (reference sequence). Here the CDR3 DNA reads TGTGCCAGCAGCCCAACCAACCGAGGGGCTTTCTTT. It specifies CASSPTNRGAFF.

V is TRBV18 and J is TRBJ2-5, with TRBD2 matching over 9 bases. This CDR3 has 16 amino acids. The germline CDR1 and CDR2 sequences are KGHSH and LQKENI. V shed 3 bases and J 5 bases; nucleotides not matched to a gene: 10. The CDR3 protein is CASSPLGGGAGETQYF. The CDR3 nucleotides read TGTGCCAGCTCACCCCTCGGCGGGGGGGCTGGGGAGACCCAGTACTTC.

Worth noting for this clone: Distinct nucleotide sequences in the sample also encode this CDR3. The chain carries TRBV18 and TRBJ1-6, with D unresolved. V lost 3 bases and J lost 1, with 7 bases in between. Germline CDR1 is KGHSH and CDR2 is LQKENI. This CDR3 region has 15 residues. The CDR3 protein is CASSPPGSYNSPLHF. The CDR3 DNA reads TGTGCCAGCTCACCTCCAGGATCCTATAATTCACCCCTCCACTTT.

CDR3 amino acids: CASSQDTNYGYTF. CDR3 DNA sequence: TGTGCCAGCAGCCAAGACACTAACTATGGCTACACCTTC. V and J are TRBV3-1 (or the pseudogene TRBV3-2) and TRBJ1-2; the D is unclear. Trimming stripped 0 bases from V and 0 bases from J, with 2 bases between. This CDR3 region has 13 residues. Germline V gives CDR1 LGHDT, CDR2 YNNKEL (reference sequence).

Details on this clone: This sample includes further DNA sequences coding for the same CDR3. The chain recombines TRBV6-5 with TRBJ1-3; weak D call: TRBD1 (5 bases). This CDR3 is 12 amino acids long. Germline values: CDR1 MNHEY, CDR2 SVGAGI. V shed 8 bases and J shed 7 bases, with 12 bases lying between them. CDR3: CASRTGGNTIYF. The CDR3 DNA follows: TGTGCCAGCCGGACGGGGGGGAACACCATATATTTT.

This rearrangement joins TRBV15 to TRBJ1-6; D ambiguous. Per the germline V gene, CDR1 is LNHNV and CDR2 is YYDKDF (reference sequence). V was shortened by 0 bases and J by 7 bases, with 10 bases between the two germline ends. The CDR3 consists of 15 residues. Here the CDR3 reads CATSRDGLSNSPLHF. The CDR3 DNA reads TGTGCCACCAGCAGAGACGGACTGTCCAATTCACCCCTCCACTTT.

The chain uses TRBV6-2 or TRBV6-3 and TRBJ1-1; D is unclear. Trimming pared 4 bases from V and 5 bases from J, leaving 11 bases between. The CDR3 has 13 amino acids. The germline gives CDR1 MNHEY, CDR2 SVGEGT. The CDR3 spells CASSSWAGTEAFF. The CDR3 region has the DNA TGTGCCAGCAGTTCCTGGGCGGGTACTGAAGCTTTCTTT.

In this sample, this clone turned up once. The V gene is TRBV11-2, the J gene TRBJ1-3; D is uncertain. The CDR3 has 16 residues. CDR1 SGHAT and CDR2 FQNNGV come from the germline V gene. V was trimmed by 2 bases and J by 4 bases, leaving 15 bases between them. The CDR3 loop is CASSLSQSWRGNTIYF. CDR3 coding DNA: TGTGCCAGCAGCTTAAGCCAGTCTTGGAGGGGAAACACCATATATTTT.

CDR3 in DNA: TGTGCCAGCAGCCAAGGGCCAGAGGCTGAAAAACTGTTTTTT. It translates to CASSQGPEAEKLFF. V gene TRBV3-1 (or the pseudogene TRBV3-2) combines with J gene TRBJ1-4; D remains ambiguous. V was trimmed by 1 base and J by 7 bases, leaving 10 bases between them. From germline, CDR1 is LGHDT and CDR2 YNNKEL (reference sequence). This CDR3 contains 14 residues.

This sequence joins TRBV15 and TRBJ2-5; TRBD2 matches 10 bases. Germline lookup yields CDR1 LNHNV and CDR2 YYDKDF (reference sequence). The CDR3 is made up of 16 amino acids. V shed 1 base and J 5 bases; nucleotides not matched to a gene: 7. CDR3 amino acids: CATSRGSGGAWETQYF. The CDR3 bases are TGTGCCACCAGCAGAGGCAGCGGGGGGGCCTGGGAGACCCAGTACTTC.

The chain carries TRBV19 and TRBJ1-1; TRBD1 might be the D (5 bases). With 6 bases removed from V and 0 bases from J, the gap between germline ends came to 8 bases. The CDR3 spans 13 residues. Germline CDR1 is LNHDA and CDR2 is SQIVND (reference sequence). CDR3 sequence reads: CASRKGMNTEAFF. The CDR3 DNA reads TGTGCCAGTAGGAAGGGGATGAACACTGAAGCTTTCTTT.

The chain links TRBV9 to TRBJ1-1; D remains unclear. V was cut by 2 bases and J by 6 bases, with 11 bases left in between. Per germline, CDR1 SGDLS and CDR2 YYNGEE. CDR3 size: 13 residues. The CDR3 sequence is CASSVIPGSEAFF. The CDR3 nucleotides are TGTGCCAGCAGCGTCATACCGGGTTCTGAAGCTTTCTTT.

The genes are TRBV6-6 and TRBJ2-3; TRBD1 is a possible D gene (5 bases). The CDR3 loop spans 18 amino acids. V shed 5 bases and J shed 0 bases, with 21 bases lying between them. Germline loops: CDR1 MNHNY, CDR2 SVGAGI (reference sequence). This chain's CDR3 is CASSQTVLGFLSTDTQYF. The CDR3, as DNA: TGTGCCAGCAGTCAGACAGTTTTGGGGTTTCTTAGCACAGATACGCAGTATTTT.

J is TRBJ1-5 and V is TRBV2; 9 bases are a match to TRBD1. Germline V CDR1 and CDR2: SNHLY, FYNNEI. There are 14 residues in the CDR3. V lost 4 bases, J lost 7 bases, and 5 bases stayed unmatched. The CDR3 protein is CASSAGQGSQPQHF. The CDR3 nucleotides are TGTGCCAGCAGTGCGGGACAGGGTAGCCAGCCCCAGCATTTT.

V gene TRBV14 combines with J gene TRBJ2-2; 9 bases match TRBD1. Per the germline V gene, CDR1 is SGHDN and CDR2 is FVKESK. V lost 4 bases, J lost 3 bases, and 6 bases stayed unmatched. This CDR3 comprises 16 residues. The CDR3 is CASSPRTGAHTGELFF. CDR3 DNA sequence: TGTGCCAGCAGCCCTAGGACAGGGGCTCACACCGGGGAGCTGTTTTTT.

The chain employs TRBV27 and TRBJ2-7; TRBD1 aligns across 8 bases. Germline values: CDR1 MNHEY, CDR2 SMNVEV (reference sequence). With V trimmed by 3 bases and J by 2 bases, 6 bases remained unmatched. The CDR3 covers 15 residues. The CDR3 loop reads CASSFWTGYPYEQYF. The CDR3 region has the DNA TGTGCCAGCAGTTTTTGGACAGGGTATCCCTACGAGCAGTACTTC.

This chain links TRBV7-9 with TRBJ1-1; 7 bases map to TRBD1. CDR1 and CDR2 (germline): SEHNR, FQNEAQ (reference sequence). V lost 4 bases to trimming and J lost 6 bases; unmatched junction nucleotides: 8. The CDR3 extends over 14 amino acids. CDR3 protein: CASSSGPQGAEAFF. The CDR3 nucleotides are TGTGCCAGCAGCTCCGGGCCCCAGGGGGCTGAAGCTTTCTTT.

The chain is built from TRBV5-4 and TRBJ2-4, with D uncertain. Per germline, CDR1 SGHNT and CDR2 YYREEE (reference sequence). V lost 0 bases, J lost 4 bases, and 5 bases lay in between. The CDR3 contains 13 residues. The CDR3 region has the DNA TGTGCCAGCAGCTTGGCCCCGAAAAACATTCAGTACTTC. Its protein is CASSLAPKNIQYF. Complete variable domain (other parts from reference TRBV5-4 and TRBJ2-4): ETGVTQSPTHLIKTRGQQVTLRCSSQSGHNTVSWYQQALGQGPQFIFQYYREEENGRGNFPPRFSGLQFPNYSSELNVNALELDDSALYLCASSLAPKNIQYFGAGTRLSVL.

The gene calls are TRBV12-3 or TRBV12-4 and TRBJ2-4, with a tentative D call TRBD1 (6 bases). Trimming removed 5 bases at V and 8 bases at J, with 13 bases between. The CDR3 has 13 amino acids. CDR3 in DNA: TGTGCCAGCAGTGGAACAGGGAGAGACATTCAGTACTTC. This sequence encodes CASSGTGRDIQYF.

The chain has TRBV19 and TRBJ1-3; D call uncertain. This CDR3 has 14 residues. V was trimmed by 8 bases and J by 0 bases, leaving 11 bases between them. Germline V gene lookup returns CDR1 LNHDA and CDR2 SQIVND (reference sequence). CDR3 in amino acids: CASAEVISGNTIYF. The DNA for the CDR3 is TGTGCCAGTGCAGAAGTGATCTCTGGAAACACCATATATTTT.